Each of the 16 T cell receptor beta chains below was sequenced from the same sample in a study of blood T cell repertoires in COVID-19. Repertoires were generated with immunoSEQ multiplex PCR, while TCRdb's copy carries only in-frame clones and drops some. This sample has 200,000 to 250,000 clones, with approximately 80% found just once. The sample comprised peripheral blood. Receptors originate from a human donor in a cohort sampled during active COVID-19.

This clone was observed a single time. V and J are TRBV6-5 and TRBJ1-5, with a weak D call TRBD1 (5 bases). CDR1 is MNHEY and CDR2 is SVGAGI in the germline V gene. V lost 6 bases and J 6 bases, leaving 15 bases between the germline ends. The CDR3 has 14 amino acids. Here the CDR3 reads CASRTGAGGQPQHF. CDR3 DNA sequence: TGTGCCAGCAGAACAGGTGCCGGCGGTCAGCCCCAGCATTTT.

The rearrangement uses TRBV11-3 and TRBJ2-3; 14 bases match TRBD2. The CDR3 extends over 16 amino acids. Trimming removed 5 bases from V and 7 bases from J; junction bases left unmatched: 8. CDR1 and CDR2 (germline): SGHNT, YENEEA. CDR3 nucleotides: TGTGCCAGCAGCCCCGGGACTAGCGGGGGACCGAATACGCAGTATTTT. This gives the protein CASSPGTSGGPNTQYF. The variable domain in full, completed from reference TRBV11-3 and TRBJ2-3, reads EAGVVQSPRYKIIEKKQPVAFWCNPISGHNTLYWYLQNLGQGPELLIRYENEEAVDDSQLPKDRFSAERLKGVDSTLKIQPAELGDSAVYLCASSPGTSGGPNTQYFGPGTRLTVL.

The gene calls are TRBV2 and TRBJ2-3; tentatively, D is TRBD2 (5 bases). V was clipped by 2 bases and J by 4 bases, with 13 bases between them. The CDR3 contains 15 residues. From germline, CDR1 is SNHLY and CDR2 FYNNEI. CDR3 DNA sequence: TGTGCCAGCAGTGAACTAGCCCAAAGCGCAGATACGCAGTATTTT. Its translation is CASSELAQSADTQYF.

This clone showed up just a few times. The V and J genes are TRBV6-6 and TRBJ1-5, with D unclear. Germline CDR1 reads MNHNY; CDR2 reads SVGAGI (reference sequence). Trimming removed 2 bases from V and 6 bases from J, with 8 bases in between. The CDR3 is made up of 13 amino acids. The chain's CDR3 is CASSYVDSQPQHF. The CDR3 region has the DNA TGTGCCAGCAGTTACGTTGACTCTCAGCCCCAGCATTTT.

CDR3 nucleotide sequence: TGTGCCAGCTCACCGGGTACAGGGGGCGGGCACACTGAAGCTTTCTTT. This translates into CASSPGTGGGHTEAFF. This chain connects TRBV18 to TRBJ1-1; 9 bases map to TRBD1. The J segment lost 3 bases and the V segment lost 3 bases, leaving 8 bases of the junction unmatched. The germline V gene encodes CDR1 KGHSH and CDR2 LQKENI. This CDR3 region has 16 residues.

The rearrangement links TRBV11-3 to TRBJ2-7; TRBD2 agrees at 7 bases. The ends lost 4 bases at V and 6 bases at J; junction bases unmatched: 12. Germline V gives CDR1 SGHNT, CDR2 YENEEA. The CDR3 is 15 amino acids. The DNA for the CDR3 is TGTGCCAGCAGCTATAGCACCGGGGGGATTTCCGAGCAGTACTTC. Translated, it gives CASSYSTGGISEQYF.

The CDR3 protein is CASGPGQRNTEAFF. Written as DNA, the CDR3 is TGTGCCAGCGGTCCCGGACAGAGGAACACTGAAGCTTTCTTT. J is TRBJ1-1 and V is TRBV16; possibly TRBD1 for D (6 bases). Trimming removed 8 bases from V and 1 base from J, with 14 bases in between. Germline V gene sequence: CDR1 KGHSY, CDR2 FQNENV. The CDR3 loop spans 14 amino acids.

This chain links TRBV27 with TRBJ1-2, with TRBD1 as a possible D gene (6 bases). Trimming stripped 6 bases from V and 0 bases from J, with 11 bases between. The CDR3 is 14 residues long. The germline V gene has CDR1 MNHEY and CDR2 SMNVEV (reference sequence). The CDR3, as DNA: TGTGCCAGCAGGACAGGATCTCCTAACTATGGCTACACCTTC. Its translation: CASRTGSPNYGYTF.

The rearrangement uses TRBV5-4 and TRBJ2-3, with a possible D match to TRBD2 (6 bases). The CDR3 contains 15 residues. Germline loops: CDR1 SGHNT, CDR2 YYREEE (reference sequence). The V and J ends lost 0 bases and 1 base respectively, with 9 bases between them. The CDR3 DNA follows: TGTGCCAGCAGCTTGGTGTCTAGCGGCACAGATACGCAGTATTTT. It encodes CASSLVSSGTDTQYF.

The V gene is TRBV2, the J gene TRBJ1-5; D perhaps matches TRBD1 (6 bases). V dropped 7 bases and J dropped 5 bases, with 15 bases sitting between them. The germline V gene encodes CDR1 SNHLY and CDR2 FYNNEI. The CDR3 is 14 residues long. The CDR3 coding sequence is TGTGCCAGCAAATACGTCAGGGGACATCAGCCCCAGCATTTT. It codes for CASKYVRGHQPQHF. Based on the CDR3 plus reference TRBV2 and TRBJ1-5, the full variable domain is EPEVTQTPSHQVTQMGQEVILRCVPISNHLYFYWYRQILGQKVEFLVSFYNNEISEKSEIFDDQFSVERPDGSNFTLKIRSTKLEDSAMYFCASKYVRGHQPQHFGDGTRLSIL.

CDR3 region: CASSVGTGRETYEQYF. The CDR3, as DNA: TGTGCCAGCAGCGTAGGTACAGGGCGAGAGACCTACGAGCAGTACTTC. V and J are TRBV9 and TRBJ2-7; tentative D call: TRBD1 (6 bases). The CDR3 extends over 16 amino acids. V lost 0 bases, J lost 2 bases, and 15 bases lay in between. Germline V gene data show CDR1 as SGDLS and CDR2 as YYNGEE.

This clone was seen once. V gene TRBV29-1 combines with J gene TRBJ1-2; D is unresolved. The CDR3 loop spans 15 amino acids. The germline gives CDR1 SQVTM, CDR2 ANQGSEA. V lost 1 base to trimming and J lost 2 bases, with 14 bases between them. The CDR3 sequence is CSVEAADRGNYGYTF. CDR3 DNA sequence: TGCAGCGTTGAAGCAGCGGACCGAGGGAACTATGGCTACACCTTC.

The chain recombines TRBV18 with TRBJ2-7; the D is unclear. Germline lookup yields CDR1 KGHSH and CDR2 LQKENI. The CDR3 extends over 14 amino acids. The ends were cut back, 2 bases at V and 8 bases at J, with 16 bases in the middle. Here the CDR3 DNA reads TGTGCCAGCTCACCATTTTCTCGTGCCGGTAAGCAGTACTTC. This gives the protein CASSPFSRAGKQYF.

This rearrangement joins TRBV4-3 to TRBJ2-2; perhaps TRBD1 as D (5 bases). There are 17 residues in the CDR3. V lost 0 bases, J lost 0 bases, and 11 bases lay in between. Germline V CDR1 and CDR2: LGHNA, YSLEER. The CDR3 DNA follows: TGCGCCAGCAGCCAAGAACCCAGGGTCGCGAACACCGGGGAGCTGTTTTTT. This codes for CASSQEPRVANTGELFF.

The chain links TRBV15 to TRBJ1-5; D gene unclear. CDR3 length: 15 amino acids. Looked up from germline, CDR1 is LNHNV and CDR2 is YYDKDF (reference sequence). With 1 base removed from V and 0 bases from J, the gap between germline ends came to 7 bases. DNA for the CDR3: TGTGCCACCAGCAGAGGCAGATATAGCAATCAGCCCCAGCATTTT. The encoded protein is CATSRGRYSNQPQHF.

The V gene is TRBV10-3, the J gene TRBJ2-3, with 12 positions matching TRBD2. The CDR3 covers 16 residues. Germline lookup yields CDR1 ENHRY and CDR2 SYGVKD. With 5 bases clipped from V and 6 bases from J, the junction kept 9 bases outside the gene matches. CDR3 residues: CAISRASGGATDTQYF. In DNA, the CDR3 is TGTGCCATCAGTCGGGCTAGCGGGGGGGCAACTGATACGCAGTATTTT.